This paragraph covers one T cell receptor (beta chain) sequence. With V trimmed by 4 bases and J by 4 bases, 7 bases remained unmatched. The length of the CDR3 is 16 residues. Germline CDR1 LNHDA, CDR2 SQIVND (reference sequence). This entry belongs to a study of blood T cell repertoires in COVID-19. The data were produced by immunoSEQ multiplex PCR, yet TCRdb's version contains in-frame clones alone and is incomplete. Of some 400,000 clones detected, 80% to 90% appear once; the ten largest clones hold around 1.1%. The sample was PBMCs or T cells enriched from blood (not recorded which). This chain connects TRBV19 to TRBJ2-2; the match to TRBD2 covers 9 bases. This receptor was obtained from a man aged 25 to 40 who had recovered from COVID-19. CDR3 region: CASSSGLAFGTGELFF. The CDR3 nucleotides are TGTGCCAGTAGTAGTGGACTAGCGTTTGGCACCGGGGAGCTGTTTTTT.